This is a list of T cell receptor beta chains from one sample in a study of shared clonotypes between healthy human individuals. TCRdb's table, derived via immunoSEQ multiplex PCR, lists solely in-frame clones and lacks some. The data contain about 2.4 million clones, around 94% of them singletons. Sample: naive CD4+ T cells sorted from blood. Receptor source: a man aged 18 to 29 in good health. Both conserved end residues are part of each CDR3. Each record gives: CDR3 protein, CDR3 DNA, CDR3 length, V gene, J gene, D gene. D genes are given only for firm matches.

CDR3: CASSLGRETEAFF
DNA: TGTGCTAGCAGCTTAGGCAGGGAGACTGAAGCTTTCTTT
length: 13
V: TRBV7-7
J: TRBJ1-1
D: -

CDR3: CASSPPGSAFRETQYF
DNA: TGTGCCAGCTCACCACCCGGCAGCGCCTTCCGGGAGACCCAGTACTTC
length: 16
V: TRBV18
J: TRBJ2-5
D: -

CDR3: CASSYSASGSYEQFF
DNA: TGTGCCAGCAGTTACTCGGCTAGCGGGAGCTATGAGCAGTTCTTC
length: 15
V: TRBV6-5
J: TRBJ2-1
D: TRBD2

CDR3: CASSIVGTPGEQYF
DNA: TGTGCCAGTAGTATAGTCGGGACCCCGGGGGAGCAGTACTTC
length: 14
V: TRBV19
J: TRBJ2-7
D: -

CDR3: CASSLAVTGASGELFF
DNA: TGTGCCAGCAGCTTGGCTGTGACAGGGGCATCCGGGGAGCTGTTTTTT
length: 16
V: TRBV5-4
J: TRBJ2-2
D: TRBD1

CDR3: CATSPSGERFEQFF
DNA: TGTGCCACCAGCCCTAGCGGGGAGAGGTTTGAGCAGTTCTTC
length: 14
V: TRBV15
J: TRBJ2-1
D: TRBD2

CDR3: CAWSPRGSTNTGELFF
DNA: TGTGCCTGGAGCCCGAGGGGGAGTACGAACACCGGGGAGCTGTTTTTT
length: 16
V: TRBV30
J: TRBJ2-2
D: -

CDR3: CASSGSSVGAYNEQFF
DNA: TGCGCCAGCAGTGGTTCGTCGGTTGGCGCCTACAATGAGCAGTTCTTC
length: 16
V: TRBV10-2
J: TRBJ2-1
D: -

CDR3: CAWSQEGSYEQYF
DNA: TGTGCCTGGAGTCAGGAGGGCTCCTACGAGCAGTACTTC
length: 13
V: TRBV30
J: TRBJ2-7
D: -

CDR3: CASSLDVGAEETQYF
DNA: TGCGCCAGCAGCTTGGACGTAGGCGCCGAAGAGACCCAGTACTTC
length: 15
V: TRBV5-1
J: TRBJ2-5
D: -

CDR3: CASSNPPGGLSTDTQYF
DNA: TGTGCCAGCAGCAACCCCCCGGGGGGACTAAGCACAGATACGCAGTATTTT
length: 17
V: TRBV11-2
J: TRBJ2-3
D: TRBD2

CDR3: CASSYGTLMNTEAFF
DNA: TGTGCCAGCAGTTACGGGACACTCATGAACACTGAAGCTTTCTTT
length: 15
V: TRBV6-5
J: TRBJ1-1
D: -

CDR3: CASSLGRQGREQYF
DNA: TGTGCCAGCAGCTTAGGAAGACAGGGTCGCGAGCAGTACTTC
length: 14
V: TRBV7-2
J: TRBJ2-7
D: TRBD1

CDR3: CASSTLVSTDTQYF
DNA: TGTGCCAGCAGCACTCTGGTGAGCACAGATACGCAGTATTTT
length: 14
V: TRBV2
J: TRBJ2-3
D: -

CDR3: CASSLVRGLYGYTF
DNA: TGTGCCAGCAGCTTGGTAAGGGGTCTCTATGGCTACACCTTC
length: 14
V: TRBV5-4
J: TRBJ1-2
D: -

CDR3: CASSEALRVGDGYTF
DNA: TGTGCCAGCAGTGAAGCGCTTCGGGTAGGTGATGGCTACACCTTC
length: 15
V: TRBV2
J: TRBJ1-2
D: -

CDR3: CASSPQGHGYTF
DNA: TGCGCCAGCAGCCCACAGGGCCATGGCTACACCTTC
length: 12
V: TRBV4-1
J: TRBJ1-2
D: -

CDR3: CASNIQGEGAYGYTF
DNA: TGTGCCAGCAACATACAGGGAGAGGGCGCCTATGGCTACACCTTC
length: 15
V: TRBV6-6
J: TRBJ1-2
D: -

CDR3: CASSADRGAYSNQPQHF
DNA: TGTGCCAGCAGCGCAGACAGGGGAGCCTATAGCAATCAGCCCCAGCATTTT
length: 17
V: TRBV11-2
J: TRBJ1-5
D: TRBD1

CDR3: CASSFGQGGMAGYTF
DNA: TGTGCCAGTAGTTTTGGACAGGGTGGTATGGCGGGCTACACCTTC
length: 15
V: TRBV19
J: TRBJ1-2
D: TRBD1

CDR3: CASSLGTSGGDTQYF
DNA: TGTGCCAGCAGCTTAGGGACTAGCGGGGGAGATACGCAGTATTTT
length: 15
V: TRBV7-9
J: TRBJ2-3
D: TRBD2

CDR3: CASSPRTGEGTEAFF
DNA: TGTGCCAGCTCACCACGGACAGGGGAGGGCACTGAAGCTTTCTTT
length: 15
V: TRBV18
J: TRBJ1-1
D: TRBD1

CDR3: CASSPLDTGVNYGYTF
DNA: TGTGCCAGCTCACCACTGGACACGGGGGTTAACTATGGCTACACCTTC
length: 16
V: TRBV18
J: TRBJ1-2
D: -